This TCR beta chain was captured by sequencing in a study of blood T cell repertoires in COVID-19. The CDR3 runs 14 residues. CDR1 and CDR2 (germline): LGHDT, YNNKEL (reference sequence). Trimming pared 4 bases from V and 9 bases from J, leaving 17 bases between. The assay was immunoSEQ multiplex PCR, and TCRdb's table has in-frame clones only and misses some. The profile shows roughly 110,000 clones, about two thirds of them singletons. This TCR was recovered from a human donor with acute or convalescent COVID-19. The donor label of this sample is uncertain. V and J are TRBV3-1 (or the pseudogene TRBV3-2) and TRBJ2-3; tentatively, D is TRBD1 (6 bases). The material sequenced was peripheral blood. CDR3 protein: CASSPRGQFSTQYF. CDR3 DNA: TGTGCCAGCAGCCCCAGAGGACAGTTTTCAACGCAGTATTTT.